Listed below are T cell receptor beta chains from one sample, sequenced in a study of blood T cells in healthy people across ages. One entry per CDR3 protein results from TCRdb running MiXCR on the 5' RACE reads. Here the sample spans about 800,000 distinct CDR3 sequences, roughly 64% being singletons. Source material: blood. The receptors here all came from a man in his thirties or forties in good health. Each CDR3 is given with its conserved first and last residue.

j_call	v_call	cdr3_length	cdr3_aa
TRBJ1-2	TRBV7-2	15	CASSLRTGMIYGYTF
TRBJ2-5	TRBV7-8	13	CASSTDFRETQYF
TRBJ1-6	TRBV27	15	CASSPLGPNNSPLHF
.	TRBV19	14	CASSTRDGAYEQYF
TRBJ1-2	TRBV6-1	15	CASSEAGLGGYGYTF
TRBJ1-2	TRBV4-3	16	CASSQQQGASVYGYTF
TRBJ2-5	TRBV20-1	15	CSARDLGRAEETQYF
TRBJ2-5	TRBV7-2	16	CASSLELTSRGETQYF
TRBJ2-3	TRBV7-9	16	CASNPPGGGDTDTQYF
TRBJ2-1	TRBV3-1	18	CASSQARFQHGTYNEQFF
TRBJ2-1	TRBV29-1	8	CSVGTQFF
TRBJ2-1	TRBV6-5	12	CASSKGGAKTFF
TRBJ2-7	TRBV5-1	14	CASSLSTAAYEQYF
TRBJ2-6	TRBV20-1	13	CSGGGPGANVLTF
TRBJ1-2	TRBV27	13	CASSSREAGGYTF
TRBJ1-1	TRBV29-1	13	CSSTSGVAAEAFF
TRBJ2-7	TRBV29-1	11	CSALRANEQYF
TRBJ2-4	TRBV11-2	16	CASTPVRTGAKNIQYF
TRBJ1-2	TRBV20-1	12	CSARASGGGYTF
TRBJ2-5	TRBV20-1	15	CSAIFSRGSQETQYF
TRBJ1-1	TRBV18	17	CASSPGVPDLRNTEAFF
TRBJ1-5	TRBV3-1	13	CASSQDRVQPQHF
TRBJ2-5	TRBV20-1	12	CSADGGAQTQYF
TRBJ1-2	TRBV3-1	12	CASSQNRGGYTF
TRBJ2-7	TRBV7-2	15	CASSLDRTAGYEQYF
TRBJ2-5	TRBV4-2	16	CASSLIEGNRGETQYF
TRBJ2-1	TRBV14	15	CASSQVGTRKGEQFF
TRBJ1-1	TRBV5-1	16	CASSPPPGQGIIEAFF
TRBJ2-7	TRBV7-9	16	CASSQPLGLPTYEQYF
TRBJ2-7	TRBV5-1	13	CASSLSSDYEQYF
TRBJ2-5	TRBV9	15	CASSVAASGRETQYF